The next 21 T cell receptor beta chains were all read from a single sample in a study of blood T cell repertoires in COVID-19. Method: immunoSEQ multiplex PCR; TCRdb's copy keeps in-frame clones and lacks some. The sample consists of about 230,000 clones, approximately 80% of them appearing once. The sequenced sample was peripheral blood. The receptors were sampled from a man aged 35-49 years who had recovered from COVID-19.

The rearrangement joins TRBV27 to TRBJ1-3; D gene uncertain. The V end was cut by 6 bases, the J end by 0 bases, with 9 bases between. From germline, CDR1 is MNHEY and CDR2 SMNVEV (reference sequence). This CDR3 is 14 amino acids long. In DNA, the CDR3 is TGTGCCAGCAGGACATCATTCTCTGGAAACACCATATATTTT. It yields the protein CASRTSFSGNTIYF.

This sequence joins TRBV19 and TRBJ2-4; TRBD1 agrees at 8 bases. Germline V CDR1 and CDR2: LNHDA, SQIVND (reference sequence). Trimming removed 4 bases from V and 5 bases from J; junction bases left unmatched: 1. The CDR3 runs 13 residues. The CDR3 region has the DNA TGTGCCAGTAGTACAGGGGGCCAAAACATTCAGTACTTC. Translated: CASSTGGQNIQYF.

The chain joins TRBV19 to TRBJ2-2; D is perhaps TRBD1 (5 bases). Germline CDR1 reads LNHDA; CDR2 reads SQIVND (reference sequence). Between the trimmed V and J ends, which lost 5 bases and 6 bases, there was a span of 16 bases. CDR3 size: 15 residues. CDR3 amino acids: CASSDQTDGAGELFF. DNA for the CDR3: TGTGCCAGTAGTGACCAGACAGACGGAGCCGGGGAGCTGTTTTTT.

V usage is TRBV21-1 and J usage is TRBJ1-5. TRBV21-1 is a known pseudogene. The length of the CDR3 is 16 residues. This CDR3 reads CASSKEGGGGNQPQHF. The CDR3 nucleotides are TGTGCCAGCAGCAAAGAGGGGGGAGGGGGTAATCAGCCCCAGCATTTT.

This clone was counted between two and nine times. This sequence joins TRBV25-1 and TRBJ2-3; D is possibly TRBD1 (7 bases). Germline CDR1 reads MGHDK; CDR2 reads SYGVNS. This CDR3 spans 15 amino acids. V lost 8 bases to trimming and J lost 3 bases, with 18 bases between them. The CDR3 DNA sequence: TGTGCCAGCCGCCAGGGTCAGGGGGGAACAGATACGCAGTATTTT. Its translation: CASRQGQGGTDTQYF.

This rearrangement joins TRBV9 to TRBJ2-7; D possibly corresponds to TRBD1 (5 bases). This CDR3 region has 15 residues. The V gene's germline CDR1 is SGDLS and CDR2 YYNGEE. Trimming shortened V by 0 bases and J by 4 bases, and 14 bases separated the two germline ends. The CDR3 sequence: CASSVGGRASYEQYF. The CDR3 nucleotides read TGTGCCAGCAGCGTAGGGGGCAGGGCTTCATACGAGCAGTACTTC.

The genes are TRBV6-2 or TRBV6-3 and TRBJ2-1, with 8 bases aligning to TRBD1. Germline values: CDR1 MNHEY, CDR2 SVGEGT. J was trimmed by 7 bases and V by 5 bases; bases with no gene match: 10. This CDR3 spans 15 amino acids. CDR3 coding DNA: TGTGCCAGCAGTACCTCGGGCAGGGGGCGAAATGAGCAGTTCTTC. This translates into CASSTSGRGRNEQFF.

The chain recombines TRBV7-2 with TRBJ2-7; possibly TRBD2 for D (6 bases). This CDR3 contains 14 residues. Deletions cut 1 base from V and 6 bases from J, with 13 bases between. Germline assignment: CDR1 SGHTA and CDR2 FQGNSA. The CDR3 loop is CASSLDKRRGEQYF. CDR3 bases: TGTGCCAGCAGCTTAGACAAAAGGAGGGGCGAGCAGTACTTC.

The rearrangement uses TRBV9 and TRBJ2-7; D might be TRBD1 (7 bases). The CDR3 loop spans 15 amino acids. Germline V gene lookup returns CDR1 SGDLS and CDR2 YYNGEE. Trimming stripped 4 bases from V and 1 base from J, with 15 bases between. CDR3 in amino acids: CASSRRDSLSYEQYF. DNA of the CDR3: TGTGCCAGCAGCCGGAGGGACAGCCTATCCTACGAGCAGTACTTC.

This clone was recorded only once. V is TRBV5-1 and J is TRBJ2-3, with TRBD1 matching 7 bases. This CDR3 is built from 14 residues. After removal of 7 bases from V and 2 bases from J, the junction contained 7 bases not matched to a gene. The germline V gene has CDR1 SGHRS and CDR2 YFSETQ. The CDR3 spells CASHTTGYTDTQYF. In nucleotides, the CDR3 is TGCGCCAGCCATACGACAGGGTACACAGATACGCAGTATTTT.

This sequence joins TRBV19 and TRBJ2-3, with 13 nucleotides matching TRBD2. The CDR3 has 19 residues. In germline, CDR1 is LNHDA, CDR2 SQIVND (reference sequence). The junction had 6 bases not matched to a gene; V was cut back by 0 bases and J by 0 bases. CDR3 region: CASSIEGTSGDRSTDTQYF. In nucleotides, the CDR3 is TGTGCCAGTAGTATAGAAGGGACTAGCGGGGATAGGAGCACAGATACGCAGTATTTT.

This rearrangement joins TRBV27 to TRBJ2-7; a weak D match, TRBD1 (6 bases). The V gene lost 6 bases and the J gene lost 1 base, with 13 bases spanning the gap. The CDR3 contains 14 residues. CDR1 and CDR2 (germline): MNHEY, SMNVEV (reference sequence). This CDR3 is CASRRTALSYEQYF. The CDR3 coding sequence is TGTGCCAGCAGGAGGACAGCGTTATCCTACGAGCAGTACTTC.

The chain uses TRBV2 and TRBJ2-3, with 8 bases identical to TRBD2. Germline CDR1 and CDR2: SNHLY and FYNNEI. With V trimmed by 7 bases and J by 2 bases, 5 bases remained unmatched. This CDR3 has 14 residues. The DNA of the CDR3 is TGTGCCAGCACAGCGGGGGCCGTCACAGATACGCAGTATTTT. This gives the protein CASTAGAVTDTQYF.

The chain employs TRBV5-6 and TRBJ2-3; 7 bases fit TRBD2. V was pared by 0 bases and J by 4 bases, with 5 bases of the junction left unmatched. The germline gives CDR1 SGHDT, CDR2 YYEEEE. This CDR3 contains 15 residues. The CDR3 here is CASSLVVGGSDTQYF. The CDR3 bases are TGTGCCAGCAGCTTGGTCGTCGGGGGGTCAGATACGCAGTATTTT.

This clone was observed a single time. The genes are TRBV23-1 and TRBJ2-7; weak D call: TRBD1 (6 bases). TRBV23-1 falls under the ORF class, with uncertain function. Between the trimmed V and J ends, which lost 0 bases and 0 bases, there was a span of 12 bases. CDR3 size: 16 residues. For the CDR3, the DNA is TGCGCCAGCAGTCAATCGTTGGGGGCGAGCTCCTACGAGCAGTACTTC. Amino acids: CASSQSLGASSYEQYF.

The chain joins TRBV5-6 to TRBJ2-1, with D tentatively TRBD2 (6 bases). Trimming pared 5 bases from V and 5 bases from J, leaving 11 bases between. Germline CDR1 is SGHDT and CDR2 is YYEEEE. The CDR3 has 13 amino acids. The CDR3 nucleotides are TGTGCCAGCAGTGGCTGGGAGGACAATGAGCAGTTCTTC. This gives the protein CASSGWEDNEQFF.

The chain links TRBV4-3 to TRBJ2-1, with TRBD2 identical over 11 bases. CDR3 length: 15 residues. CDR1 is LGHNA, CDR2 YSLEER, per germline. The V and J ends lost 5 bases and 3 bases, in that order; junction bases with no gene match: 3. CDR3 DNA sequence: TGCGCCAGCAGCAAAACTAGCGGGGGCTACAATGAGCAGTTCTTC. Residues: CASSKTSGGYNEQFF.

The J gene is TRBJ2-3, the V gene TRBV7-2, with D tentatively TRBD2 (6 bases). The germline V gene encodes CDR1 SGHTA and CDR2 FQGNSA. CDR3 length equals 15 residues. Trimming took 0 bases from V and 4 from J, leaving 11 bases between them. The CDR3 DNA reads as TGTGCCAGCAGCTTAGCGGGGGGAGGCCCAGATACGCAGTATTTT. It codes for CASSLAGGGPDTQYF.

The chain uses TRBV27 and TRBJ2-7; the match to TRBD1 covers 7 bases. This CDR3 is 15 amino acids long. CDR1 and CDR2 (germline): MNHEY, SMNVEV (reference sequence). J gave up 0 bases and V 3 bases, and 5 bases lay outside the gene matches. The CDR3 nucleotides read TGTGCCAGCAGTTTCGACAGGGACAGCTCCTACGAGCAGTACTTC. This encodes CASSFDRDSSYEQYF.

The chain employs TRBV5-1 and TRBJ1-1; TRBD1 might be the D (5 bases). CDR3 length: 15 residues. V was trimmed by 4 bases and J by 4 bases, leaving 17 bases between them. Germline V gene data show CDR1 as SGHRS and CDR2 as YFSETQ. CDR3 sequence reads: CASSPTRGTVTEAFF. As DNA, the CDR3 is TGCGCCAGCAGCCCTACAAGGGGTACTGTCACTGAAGCTTTCTTT.

The chain uses TRBV6-5 and TRBJ2-3; D gene ambiguous. The CDR3 consists of 14 residues. V dropped 5 bases and J dropped 5 bases, with 14 bases sitting between them. Germline CDR1 is MNHEY and CDR2 is SVGAGI. As DNA, the CDR3 is TGTGCCAGCAGTCAACAACAGATCCGAGATACGCAGTATTTT. Encoded protein: CASSQQQIRDTQYF.